The source of this T cell receptor (beta chain) is a study of spatial heterogeneity in lung cancer. For the study at large: Raw-read counts averaged over ten per unique TCR and UMI combination.

Time point here: sample taken at primary tumor resection. The cohort: 70 to 75 early-stage, untreated non-small cell lung cancer patients. Whole RNA was taken from tumor, nontumor lung or frozen PBMC; it was then sequenced unsorted. This clonotype was observed at least ten times. In a library made to pick up alpha chains, this beta chain is a stray read with a size that means little. Each molecule of TCR cDNA was tagged with one unique molecular identifier. TCRdb analysed the 5' RACE reads with MiXCR anew, one entry per CDR3 protein. The sample records approximately 15,000 distinct CDR3 sequences, around 3.3% being singletons. With 0 bases removed from V and 2 bases from J, the gap between germline ends came to 8 bases. The CDR3 extends over 14 amino acids. Germline CDR1 SGHRS, CDR2 YFSETQ.

The V gene is TRBV5-1, the J gene TRBJ1-2; D is uncertain. Sequenced here: normal lung tissue next to the tumor, sampled at surgery. This TCR derives from a male donor with early-stage non-small cell lung cancer. CDR3 sequence (DNA): TGCGCCAGCAGCTTGGGCGACGGCAACTATGGCTACACCTTC. Amino acid sequence: CASSLGDGNYGYTF.